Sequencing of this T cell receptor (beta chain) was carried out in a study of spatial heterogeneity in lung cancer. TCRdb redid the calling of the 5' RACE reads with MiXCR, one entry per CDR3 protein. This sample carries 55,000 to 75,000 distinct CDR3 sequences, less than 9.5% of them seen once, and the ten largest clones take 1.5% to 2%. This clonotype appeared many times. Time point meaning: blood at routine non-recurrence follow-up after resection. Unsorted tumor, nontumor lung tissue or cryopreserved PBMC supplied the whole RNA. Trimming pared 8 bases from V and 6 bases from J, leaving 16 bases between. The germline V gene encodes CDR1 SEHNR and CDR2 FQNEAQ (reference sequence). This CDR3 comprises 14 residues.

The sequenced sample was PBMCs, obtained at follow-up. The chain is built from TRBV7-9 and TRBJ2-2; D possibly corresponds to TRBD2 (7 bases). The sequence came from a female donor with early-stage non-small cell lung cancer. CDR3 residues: CASVWAGASGELFF. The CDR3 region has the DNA TGTGCCAGCGTTTGGGCGGGGGCCTCCGGGGAGCTGTTTTTT.